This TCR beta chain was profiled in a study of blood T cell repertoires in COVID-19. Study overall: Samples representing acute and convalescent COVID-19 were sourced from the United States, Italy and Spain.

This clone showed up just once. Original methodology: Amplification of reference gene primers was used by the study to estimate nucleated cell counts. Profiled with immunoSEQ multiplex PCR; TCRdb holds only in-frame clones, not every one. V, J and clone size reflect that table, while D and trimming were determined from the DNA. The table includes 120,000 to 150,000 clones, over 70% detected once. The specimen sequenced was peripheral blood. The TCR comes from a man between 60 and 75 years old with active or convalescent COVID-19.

CDR3 in DNA: TGTGCCAGTAGCCTGACTAGCGGGAGGAGTTTAGATGAGCAGTTCTTC. Translated, it gives CASSLTSGRSLDEQFF. The chain carries TRBV19 and TRBJ2-1; 13 bases are shared with TRBD2. J was trimmed by 8 bases and V by 6 bases; bases with no gene match: 10. The CDR3 is 16 residues long. Germline CDR1 and CDR2: LNHDA and SQIVND (reference sequence).